The clone carrying this T cell receptor beta chain was seen many times. Its specificity is unknown. With V trimmed by 5 bases and J by 1 base, 8 bases remained unmatched. The CDR3 is made up of 15 amino acids. Looked up from germline, CDR1 is DFQATT and CDR2 is SNEGSKA (reference sequence). These data originate in a study of CD8 T cells in ankylosing spondylitis. Study-level findings and limits: Reportedly, disease-linked clones are significantly enriched in ankylosing spondylitis patients' matched synovial fluid. A CD8+ phenotype characterized the disease-linked clones, which were relatively rare in peripheral blood. A TCR beta motif of eight highly homologous variants appeared characteristic of ankylosing spondylitis blood.

MiXCR was run by TCRdb on the 5' RACE reads, yielding one entry per CDR3 protein. In the table there are 120,000 to 150,000 distinct CDR3 sequences, 6.5% to 8.5% of which are singletons. Sequenced material: synovial fluid, either unsorted or a sorted T cell fraction (not recorded which). This receptor was taken from a male donor with ankylosing spondylitis. The genes are TRBV20-1 and TRBJ2-5, with 9 bases aligning to TRBD2. The CDR3 loop reads CSAGLAGLLQETQYF. CDR3 bases: TGCAGTGCTGGCCTAGCGGGGCTTCTCCAAGAGACCCAGTACTTC.